The rows below give T cell receptor beta chains drawn from one sample of a study of post-analysis software for immune sequencing data. Via MiXCR, TCRdb re-called the PCR reads, giving one row per CDR3 protein. The table shows 700,000 to 900,000 distinct CDR3 sequences, with around 42% occurring only once. The sequenced sample consisted of blood. Source of these receptors: a girl aged 10 to 17 with multiple sclerosis. CDR3s include the opening cysteine and the closing phenylalanine or tryptophan. Each record gives: clone size, V gene, D gene, J gene, CDR3 protein. D genes are given only for firm matches. Clone size is given for some rows only: seen once, a few or many times, or a class if the clone is expanded.

clone_size: .
v_call: TRBV27
d_call: .
j_call: TRBJ2-1
cdr3_aa: CASSFSTTHNEQFF

clone_size: .
v_call: TRBV7-2
d_call: .
j_call: TRBJ2-3
cdr3_aa: CAGSLDDRTLLTDTQYF

clone_size: few
v_call: TRBV5-1
d_call: .
j_call: TRBJ2-7
cdr3_aa: CASSLEVSRNAWQYF

clone_size: .
v_call: TRBV7-9
d_call: TRBD2
j_call: TRBJ2-3
cdr3_aa: CASSSGLAGWDTQYF

clone_size: .
v_call: TRBV7-3
d_call: TRBD1
j_call: .
cdr3_aa: CASSLTSRGRYNEQYF

clone_size: .
v_call: TRBV28
d_call: TRBD2
j_call: TRBJ2-7
cdr3_aa: CASSPPGTRRYF

clone_size: few
v_call: TRBV29-1
d_call: .
j_call: TRBJ2-7
cdr3_aa: CSVGQGVYEQYF

clone_size: .
v_call: TRBV4-1
d_call: .
j_call: TRBJ1-1
cdr3_aa: CASSQDDGAGMNTEAFF

clone_size: .
v_call: TRBV4-1
d_call: TRBD1
j_call: .
cdr3_aa: CASSQVETGGEYEQYF

clone_size: once
v_call: TRBV5-6
d_call: TRBD2
j_call: TRBJ2-7
cdr3_aa: CASSGGGALYKQYF

clone_size: .
v_call: TRBV19
d_call: .
j_call: TRBJ2-2
cdr3_aa: CASSIDPGVSGELFF

clone_size: .
v_call: TRBV7-9
d_call: .
j_call: TRBJ2-5
cdr3_aa: CASSKGAETQYF

clone_size: .
v_call: TRBV9
d_call: .
j_call: .
cdr3_aa: CASSARTGRVEQYF

clone_size: .
v_call: TRBV4-3
d_call: TRBD2
j_call: TRBJ2-1
cdr3_aa: CASSQPSGNEQFF

clone_size: .
v_call: TRBV27
d_call: .
j_call: TRBJ2-1
cdr3_aa: CASSFVGYNEQFF

clone_size: few
v_call: TRBV3-1
d_call: TRBD2
j_call: TRBJ2-5
cdr3_aa: CASSQDPPSGETQYF

clone_size: few
v_call: TRBV12-3/TRBV12-4
d_call: .
j_call: TRBJ2-3
cdr3_aa: CATNRGFNTDTQYF

clone_size: few
v_call: TRBV10-3
d_call: .
j_call: TRBJ2-1
cdr3_aa: CAITLGRENEQFF

clone_size: few
v_call: TRBV12-3/TRBV12-4
d_call: .
j_call: TRBJ2-7
cdr3_aa: CASSLGTYYEQYF

clone_size: .
v_call: TRBV5-1
d_call: .
j_call: TRBJ1-2
cdr3_aa: CASSWNPAGANYGYTF

clone_size: .
v_call: TRBV6-1
d_call: .
j_call: TRBJ2-7
cdr3_aa: CASSEYGAKGSYEQYF

clone_size: .
v_call: TRBV7-6
d_call: .
j_call: TRBJ2-1
cdr3_aa: CASSYPPNLTRSSYNEQFF

clone_size: .
v_call: TRBV13
d_call: TRBD2
j_call: TRBJ2-5
cdr3_aa: CASSPGTSGAAQETQYF

clone_size: .
v_call: TRBV20-1
d_call: TRBD1
j_call: TRBJ2-7
cdr3_aa: CSARGKGALNYEQYF

clone_size: few
v_call: TRBV6-5
d_call: .
j_call: TRBJ1-4
cdr3_aa: CASSYRQGATNEKLFF

clone_size: few
v_call: TRBV7-9
d_call: .
j_call: TRBJ1-2
cdr3_aa: CASSLVPGGPGYTF

clone_size: .
v_call: TRBV20-1
d_call: .
j_call: TRBJ2-1
cdr3_aa: CSASGDEQGQQFF

clone_size: once
v_call: TRBV30
d_call: TRBD1
j_call: TRBJ2-2
cdr3_aa: CAWSAGTGAGELFF

clone_size: .
v_call: TRBV4-3
d_call: TRBD1
j_call: TRBJ2-7
cdr3_aa: CASSQDSRGNYEQYF

clone_size: .
v_call: TRBV27
d_call: TRBD1
j_call: TRBJ2-7
cdr3_aa: CASSPRQGAGEQYF

clone_size: .
v_call: TRBV7-2
d_call: TRBD2
j_call: TRBJ2-5
cdr3_aa: CASSFRLAWRSETQYF

clone_size: .
v_call: TRBV7-2
d_call: .
j_call: TRBJ2-5
cdr3_aa: CASSLEGYELRQETQYF

clone_size: .
v_call: TRBV20-1
d_call: .
j_call: .
cdr3_aa: CSARGLGSYEQYF

clone_size: .
v_call: TRBV4-2
d_call: .
j_call: TRBJ1-5
cdr3_aa: CASSQDHNQPQHF

clone_size: .
v_call: TRBV20-1
d_call: .
j_call: TRBJ1-5
cdr3_aa: CSGTEWGYGQPQHF

clone_size: .
v_call: TRBV4-3
d_call: TRBD1
j_call: TRBJ1-4
cdr3_aa: CASSQGQGPTNEKLFF

clone_size: .
v_call: TRBV2
d_call: .
j_call: TRBJ2-3
cdr3_aa: CASSGREDTQYF

clone_size: few
v_call: TRBV25-1
d_call: .
j_call: TRBJ2-5
cdr3_aa: CASSGWRDEETQYF

clone_size: .
v_call: TRBV9
d_call: TRBD2
j_call: TRBJ2-1
cdr3_aa: CASSISGRAYEQFF

clone_size: .
v_call: TRBV7-9
d_call: .
j_call: TRBJ2-3
cdr3_aa: CASRIRGGSTDTQYF

clone_size: .
v_call: TRBV6-6
d_call: .
j_call: TRBJ1-4
cdr3_aa: CASSYAGDQGEKLFF

clone_size: .
v_call: TRBV14
d_call: .
j_call: TRBJ1-6
cdr3_aa: CASSQGRGLGSPLHF

clone_size: few
v_call: TRBV29-1
d_call: TRBD1
j_call: TRBJ2-3
cdr3_aa: CSVAGQGVVGTQYF